A single sample gave rise to the 22 T cell receptor beta chains below, sequenced in a study of shared clonotypes between healthy human individuals. Positive CCR7 selection of CD45RO-negative cells yielded the naive CD8 cells, and terminally differentiated effector memory CD45RA+ cells were excluded. Clones were sequenced by immunoSEQ multiplex PCR, and TCRdb holds only the in-frame ones, with some missing. Of hundreds of thousands of clones listed, about 96% are singletons. Sequenced: naive CD8+ T cells sorted from blood. Receptor source: a man aged 30 to 39 in good health.

This clone was seen a single time. The chain links TRBV14 to TRBJ1-2; D gene uncertain. The CDR3 has 15 amino acids. CDR1 is SGHDN and CDR2 is FVKESK in the germline V gene. V was trimmed by 3 bases and J by 3 bases, leaving 14 bases between them. The CDR3 nucleotides read TGTGCCAGCAGCCAGGGTCCTCTGTCCCACTATGGCTACACCTTC. This sequence encodes CASSQGPLSHYGYTF. Looking up the rest from reference TRBV14 and TRBJ1-2 gives the full variable domain: EAGVTQFPSHSVIEKGQTVTLRCDPISGHDNLYWYRRVMGKEIKFLLHFVKESKQDESGMPNNRFLAERTGGTYSTLKVQPAELEDSGVYFCASSQGPLSHYGYTFGSGTRLTVV.

The rearrangement uses TRBV19 and TRBJ1-5; D call uncertain. From germline, CDR1 is LNHDA and CDR2 SQIVND (reference sequence). Between the trimmed V and J ends, which lost 0 bases and 5 bases, there was a span of 5 bases. The CDR3 totals 13 residues. Here the CDR3 DNA reads TGTGCCAGTAGTATAGATCCCCATCAGCCCCAGCATTTT. It encodes CASSIDPHQPQHF.

This CDR3 is CASSLEGQEAFF. The DNA of the CDR3 is TGTGCCAGCAGCTTAGAGGGACAGGAAGCTTTCTTT. The chain combines TRBV11-3 with TRBJ1-1, with TRBD1 identical over 7 bases. V gave up 0 bases and J gave up 8 bases; unmatched junction bases: 0. Per germline, CDR1 SGHNT and CDR2 YENEEA. The CDR3 spans 12 residues.

Comments on this clone: Other DNA sequences of this sample code for an identical CDR3. The chain is built from TRBV5-5 and TRBJ2-1; D gene ambiguous. The CDR3 contains 13 residues. V was shortened by 0 bases and J by 4 bases, with 5 bases between the two germline ends. Germline V gene sequence: CDR1 SGHKS, CDR2 YYEKEE (reference sequence). Written as DNA, the CDR3 is TGTGCCAGCAGCTTGGAGGAATACAATGAGCAGTTCTTC. It encodes CASSLEEYNEQFF. Using reference TRBV5-5 and TRBJ2-1 for the parts outside the CDR3, the full variable domain is DAGVTQSPTHLIKTRGQQVTLRCSPISGHKSVSWYQQVLGQGPQFIFQYYEKEERGRGNFPDRFSARQFPNYSSELNVNALLLGDSALYLCASSLEEYNEQFFGPGTRLTVL.

The chain recombines TRBV9 with TRBJ2-3; 8 bases line up with TRBD2. The ends lost 2 bases at V and 2 bases at J; junction bases unmatched: 4. The CDR3 covers 15 residues. Germline loops: CDR1 SGDLS, CDR2 YYNGEE. CDR3 residues: CASSVGRGDTDTQYF. CDR3 DNA sequence: TGTGCCAGCAGCGTGGGGCGGGGGGACACAGATACGCAGTATTTT.

The chain recombines TRBV11-2 with TRBJ1-1, with 9 bases aligning to TRBD1. Unmatched junction bases numbered 12, after V lost 6 bases and J lost 4 bases. CDR3 length: 16 residues. Germline lookup yields CDR1 SGHAT and CDR2 FQNNGV. The CDR3, as DNA: TGTGCCAGCAGAAAGGACAGGGGTCGATACGCCACTGAAGCTTTCTTT. As protein: CASRKDRGRYATEAFF.

The chain uses TRBV5-1 and TRBJ2-2; 7 nucleotides agree with TRBD2. The length of the CDR3 is 17 residues. Germline V CDR1 and CDR2: SGHRS, YFSETQ. Trimming cost V 0 bases and J 5 bases; bases outside gene matches: 10. DNA for the CDR3: TGCGCCAGCAGCTTGGCCGATGCGGGAGCGGGAACCGGGGAGCTGTTTTTT. This encodes CASSLADAGAGTGELFF.

This chain uses TRBV29-1 with TRBJ2-3, with 14 bases lining up with TRBD2. Germline lookup yields CDR1 SQVTM and CDR2 ANQGSEA. The CDR3 loop spans 11 amino acids. The CDR3 region is CTGLAGGTQYF. In DNA, the CDR3 is TGCACCGGACTAGCGGGAGGTACGCAGTATTTT.

The chain recombines TRBV6-5 with TRBJ2-2; D gene uncertain. V lost 2 bases and J lost 7, with 11 bases in between. The CDR3 length is 14 residues. Germline assignment: CDR1 MNHEY and CDR2 SVGAGI. The CDR3 region is CASSYRPGNGELFF. CDR3 sequence (DNA): TGTGCCAGCAGTTACCGACCTGGGAACGGGGAGCTGTTTTTT.

This chain uses TRBV7-9 with TRBJ2-7, with D perhaps TRBD1 or TRBD2 (6 bases each). Trimming stripped 7 bases from V and 3 bases from J, with 16 bases between. This CDR3 region has 14 residues. Germline V CDR1 and CDR2: SEHNR, FQNEAQ (reference sequence). The CDR3 reads CASMGGRGSYEQYF. CDR3 DNA sequence: TGTGCCAGCATGGGGGGCCGCGGAAGCTACGAGCAGTACTTC. The full variable domain, its missing parts supplied by reference TRBV7-9 and TRBJ2-7, is DTGVSQNPRHKITKRGQNVTFRCDPISEHNRLYWYRQTLGQGPEFLTYFQNEAQLEKSRLLSDRFSAERPKGSFSTLEIQRTEQGDSAMYLCASMGGRGSYEQYFGPGTRLTVT.

The genes are TRBV9 and TRBJ2-3; D ambiguous. Germline V gives CDR1 SGDLS, CDR2 YYNGEE. The CDR3 length is 17 residues. V was cut by 3 bases and J by 0 bases, with 17 bases left in between. The CDR3, as DNA: TGTGCCAGCAGCGCTAACCTGTGGGCGGCTAGCACAGATACGCAGTATTTT. Protein product: CASSANLWAASTDTQYF.

This chain uses TRBV9 with TRBJ1-3, with a tentative D call TRBD1 (5 bases). Germline V gene sequence: CDR1 SGDLS, CDR2 YYNGEE. V shed 4 bases and J shed 0 bases, with 11 bases lying between them. The CDR3 has 15 amino acids. CDR3 residues: CASSPDRFSGNTIYF. CDR3 DNA sequence: TGTGCCAGCAGCCCCGACAGATTCTCTGGAAACACCATATATTTT. The variable domain in full, with the rest retrieved from reference TRBV9 and TRBJ1-3, is DSGVTQTPKHLITATGQRVTLRCSPRSGDLSVYWYQQSLDQGLQFLIQYYNGEERAKGNILERFSAQQFPDLHSELNLSSLELGDSALYFCASSPDRFSGNTIYFGEGSWLTVV.

Note on this clone: This may arise from a read error, as a much more abundant clone is one base away. V and J are TRBV9 and TRBJ2-7; no firm D call. CDR1 is SGDLS and CDR2 is YYNGEE in the germline V gene. This CDR3 contains 12 residues. Deletions cut 4 bases from V and 0 bases from J, with 5 bases between. The CDR3 DNA reads TGTGCCAGCAGCACCGACTCCTACGAGCAGTACTTC. Residues: CASSTDSYEQYF.

This chain joins TRBV29-1 and TRBJ2-1, with 9 bases fitting TRBD1. V was pared by 6 bases and J by 7 bases, with 4 bases of the junction left unmatched. Germline-derived CDR1 and CDR2 are SQVTM and ANQGSEA. The length of the CDR3 is 12 residues. The CDR3 reads CSVDGQGNEQFF. The CDR3 nucleotides read TGCAGCGTAGATGGACAGGGGAATGAGCAGTTCTTC.

This chain joins TRBV19 and TRBJ1-1, with D perhaps TRBD1 (5 bases). The germline CDR1 and CDR2 sequences are LNHDA and SQIVND (reference sequence). The CDR3 contains 11 residues. V gave up 6 bases and J gave up 10 bases, with 12 bases separating them. The CDR3 loop is CASRGDRGAFF. As DNA, the CDR3 is TGTGCCAGTAGGGGGGACCGTGGAGCTTTCTTT.

The chain recombines TRBV5-6 with TRBJ2-7; tentative D call: TRBD1 (5 bases). This CDR3 contains 16 residues. Trimming stripped 1 base from V and 1 base from J, with 15 bases between. Germline V gene data show CDR1 as SGHDT and CDR2 as YYEEEE. In DNA, the CDR3 is TGTGCCAGCAGCTTGAAAGGCAGGGTGACATCCTACGAGCAGTACTTC. This encodes CASSLKGRVTSYEQYF. Using reference TRBV5-6 and TRBJ2-7 for the parts outside the CDR3, the full variable domain is DAGVTQSPTHLIKTRGQQVTLRCSPKSGHDTVSWYQQALGQGPQFIFQYYEEEERQRGNFPDRFSGHQFPNYSSELNVNALLLGDSALYLCASSLKGRVTSYEQYFGPGTRLTVT.

V is TRBV28 and J is TRBJ2-7; D gene unclear. V was clipped by 5 bases and J by 1 base, with 12 bases between them. CDR1 is MDHEN and CDR2 is SYDVKM in the germline V gene. The CDR3 totals 14 residues. CDR3 sequence: CASSITVNSYEQYF. The CDR3 DNA reads as TGTGCCAGCAGTATTACAGTAAATTCCTACGAGCAGTACTTC.

The V and J genes are TRBV6-1 and TRBJ1-2, with no clear D. Germline CDR1 and CDR2: MNHNS and SASEGT. This CDR3 has 13 amino acids. Trimming left V 6 bases short and J 8 bases short, with 16 bases between. CDR3: CASRPPPSVGYTF. The CDR3 nucleotides are TGTGCCAGCAGGCCTCCTCCCTCCGTAGGCTACACCTTC.

The rearrangement joins TRBV27 to TRBJ1-1; no reliable D call. CDR3 length equals 13 residues. Trimming removed 5 bases from V and 6 bases from J, with 13 bases in between. CDR1 is MNHEY and CDR2 is SMNVEV in the germline V gene (reference sequence). Written as DNA, the CDR3 is TGTGCCAGCAGTCCGGGAGCTGGGGCTGAAGCTTTCTTT. As protein: CASSPGAGAEAFF.

This clone was seen only a few times. The rearrangement links TRBV7-9 to TRBJ2-6, with 7 bases lining up with TRBD1. The length of the CDR3 is 15 residues. The V segment lost 5 bases and the J segment 2 bases; nucleotides outside the gene matches: 3. Germline V CDR1 and CDR2: SEHNR, FQNEAQ (reference sequence). Written as DNA, the CDR3 is TGTGCCAGCAGCAATACAGGGGCTGGGGCCAACGTCCTGACTTTC. This translates into CASSNTGAGANVLTF. Supplemented by reference TRBV7-9 and TRBJ2-6, the full variable domain reads DTGVSQNPRHKITKRGQNVTFRCDPISEHNRLYWYRQTLGQGPEFLTYFQNEAQLEKSRLLSDRFSAERPKGSFSTLEIQRTEQGDSAMYLCASSNTGAGANVLTFGAGSRLTVL.

In DNA form, the CDR3 reads TGTGCCAGCGCGAGAAACACTGAAGCTTTCTTT. It codes for CASARNTEAFF. The chain has TRBV25-1 and TRBJ1-1; D gene unclear. This CDR3 comprises 11 residues. V was clipped by 8 bases and J by 2 bases, with 6 bases between them. Germline lookup yields CDR1 MGHDK and CDR2 SYGVNS.

The J gene is TRBJ2-7, the V gene TRBV28; TRBD1 matches at 12 bases. This CDR3 has 15 amino acids. Trimming took 7 bases from V and 5 from J; bases not matched to a gene: 9. In germline, CDR1 is MDHEN, CDR2 SYDVKM. CDR3 bases: TGTGCCAGCACCCAGGTCGGGACAGGGGGCAACGAGCAGTACTTC. Translated: CASTQVGTGGNEQYF.